This TCR beta chain was observed in a study of CD8 T cells in Susac syndrome. Study-level points and caveats: Clonal expansion was not seen in any Susac syndrome CD4+ T cell repertoire.

The RNA, about 0.45 to 1 ug, was put through reverse transcription using random hexamers. TCRdb re-called the immunoSEQ multiplex PCR reads with MiXCR, one entry per CDR3 protein. The table records some 200,000 distinct CDR3 sequences, under 97% of them present only once. This CDR3 region has 16 residues. With 0 bases removed from V and 7 bases from J, the gap between germline ends came to 15 bases. CDR1 is MRHNA and CDR2 is SNTAGT in the germline V gene. On this clonotype itself: Antigen unknown.

The sequenced sample was CD4+ T cells from PBMCs. The source is a human donor with Susac syndrome. V and J are TRBV6-4 and TRBJ2-2, with D maybe TRBD2 (5 bases). The CDR3 protein is CASSDSWGAEYGELFF. The CDR3 DNA sequence: TGTGCCAGCAGTGACTCTTGGGGAGCCGAATACGGGGAGCTGTTTTTT.